This T cell receptor beta chain originates from a study of T-cell memory formation after mild COVID-19. The V and J ends lost 1 base and 4 bases respectively, with 8 bases between them. The CDR3 length is 14 residues. TCRdb called the 5' RACE reads again in MiXCR, with one record for every CDR3 protein. Of tens of thousands of distinct CDR3 sequences listed, about 21% are singletons. This TCR was sampled from an adult who had mild COVID-19 (a few samples of this study predate the infection). Cell type and time point are not known. The sequencing input was PBMCs or a T cell subset sorted from them (not recorded which). The chain employs TRBV12-3 or TRBV12-4 and TRBJ2-1; tentative D call: TRBD1 (5 bases). CDR3: CASSLGRAYNEQFF. Written as DNA, the CDR3 is TGTGCCAGCAGTTTAGGCAGGGCATACAATGAGCAGTTCTTC.